This entry concerns a single TCR beta chain. Its antigen is not known. This specimen belongs to a study of vaccination and CD4 T cells after COVID-19. Trimming pared 6 bases from V and 7 bases from J, leaving 25 bases between. CDR1 and CDR2 from the germline V gene are MNHNS and SASEGT. This CDR3 comprises 17 residues. Points from the study as a whole: The great majority, 304 of 307 vaccine-specific clones, proved spike mono-reactive in convalescent patients. The median proportion of reactive clones detected only post-vaccination in convalescent patients was over 65%.

Sequence data for DNA of cultured CD4+ T cells were generated by the Oncomine TCR Beta short-read assay. TCRdb passed the PCR reads through MiXCR, listing each CDR3 protein once. In the table there are several thousand distinct CDR3 sequences, roughly two fifths of which are singletons. Noted treatment: roughly ten-day PBMC culture with coronavirus spike peptide pools or control peptides (ViraFEST assay). Samples of CD4+ T cells were obtained from the unexposed donor before the COVID-19 pandemic (2011-2018). IL-2 at about 10 IU/ml and peptide pools at approximately 10 ug/ml were added to PBMCs cultured at a few million per well.

Sequences were obtained from CD4+ T cells from blood, cultured in vitro. This TCR derives from a human donor in good health. V gene TRBV6-1 combines with J gene TRBJ2-1; D perhaps matches TRBD1 (5 bases). In DNA, the CDR3 is TGTGCCAGCAGGAATGCTCAGGGCGTTACAGTAAGGAATGAGCAGTTCTTC. This codes for CASRNAQGVTVRNEQFF.